What follows are 23 T cell receptor beta chains derived from one specimen sequenced in a study of T cells after yellow fever vaccination (dated by TCRdb to about 2019). Receptor libraries were prepared by 5' RACE. Instrument on record: Illumina HiSeq 2500. The public reads were quality trimmed at Q25 with fastp and then assembled into clones with MiXCR by TCRdb, keeping productive beta chains. Each record represents a unique CDR3 protein, reported with the most common genes and DNA among its rows. The sample yields just under 600,000 distinct CDR3 sequences; about 14% were counted once. The top ten hold over 11% of the sample. What this sample's treatment or condition label stands for: live attenuated yellow fever vaccine strain. The input for sequencing was PBMCs, taken on the day of the yellow fever booster vaccination. The source of these receptors is a man aged 25-40 years who received the YFV17D yellow fever vaccine.

This clonotype showed up just a few times. J is TRBJ2-7 and V is TRBV29-1; no firm D call. The germline V gene has CDR1 SQVTM and CDR2 ANQGSEA. V was clipped by 3 bases and J by 2 bases, with 8 bases between them. This CDR3 has 12 residues. CDR3 in amino acids: CSVEVGPYEQYF. CDR3 nucleotide sequence: TGCAGCGTTGAGGTAGGGCCCTACGAGCAGTACTTC.

This chain connects TRBV30 to TRBJ2-5; D not resolved. The CDR3 sequence is 15 residues long. CDR1 GTSNPN and CDR2 SVGIG come from the germline V gene (reference sequence). Trimming left V 5 bases short and J 5 bases short, with 21 bases between. The CDR3 sequence: CAWAKQRLRGETQYF. In DNA, the CDR3 is TGTGCCTGGGCTAAGCAGAGGCTCAGAGGCGAGACCCAGTACTTC.

This rearrangement joins TRBV28 to TRBJ2-7, with 11 bases that match TRBD2. Per the germline V gene, CDR1 is MDHEN and CDR2 is SYDVKM. This CDR3 region has 15 residues. V gave up 2 bases and J gave up 5 bases; unmatched junction bases: 5. In DNA, the CDR3 is TGTGCCAGCAGTTTAGGGCTAGCGGGAGGAAACGAGCAGTACTTC. This gives the protein CASSLGLAGGNEQYF. Complete variable domain (other parts from reference TRBV28 and TRBJ2-7): DVKVTQSSRYLVKRTGEKVFLECVQDMDHENMFWYRQDPGLGLRLIYFSYDVKMKEKGDIPEGYSVSREKKERFSLILESASTNQTSMYLCASSLGLAGGNEQYFGPGTRLTVT.

A remark on this clonotype: A much larger clone sits a single nucleotide away, making a read error possible. CDR3 loop: CASSIKGRFSPLHF. The DNA of the CDR3 is TGTGCCAGCAGCATTAAGGGCCGGTTTTCACCCCTCCACTTT. The chain combines TRBV21-1 with TRBJ1-6. TRBV21-1 is noted as a pseudogene. CDR3 length equals 14 residues.

The chain carries TRBV4-2 and TRBJ1-3; D is uncertain. From germline, CDR1 is LGHNA and CDR2 YNFKEQ. This CDR3 is built from 15 residues. Trimming stripped 0 bases from V and 4 bases from J, with 10 bases between. The CDR3 nucleotides read TGTGCCAGCAGCCAAGAGTGGAGTCAAGGAAACACCATATATTTT. The encoded protein is CASSQEWSQGNTIYF.

The chain combines TRBV5-1 with TRBJ2-3; the match to TRBD2 covers 8 bases. The germline CDR1 and CDR2 sequences are SGHRS and YFSETQ. Germline trimming cut 0 bases from V and 6 bases from J; bases unmatched to any gene: 9. The CDR3 covers 16 residues. CDR3 DNA: TGCGCCAGCAGCTTGGTATCGGGAGGGCCTTCGGATACGCAGTATTTT. This gives the protein CASSLVSGGPSDTQYF. Based on the CDR3 plus reference TRBV5-1 and TRBJ2-3, the full variable domain is KAGVTQTPRYLIKTRGQQVTLSCSPISGHRSVSWYQQTPGQGLQFLFEYFSETQRNKGNFPGRFSGRQFSNSRSEMNVSTLELGDSALYLCASSLVSGGPSDTQYFGPGTRLTVL.

This clonotype occurred a few times. J is TRBJ2-7 and V is TRBV21-1. TRBV21-1 is described as a pseudogene. CDR3 length equals 15 residues. The CDR3 spells CASSKIIGISYEQYF. In DNA, the CDR3 is TGTGCCAGCAGCAAAATCATAGGGATCTCCTACGAGCAGTACTTC.

Only a few counts were recorded for this clonotype. The chain couples TRBV28 to TRBJ1-1; TRBD1 aligns across 11 bases. The CDR3 consists of 14 residues. V lost 5 bases to trimming and J lost 6 bases; unmatched junction nucleotides: 5. Germline assignment: CDR1 MDHEN and CDR2 SYDVKM. CDR3 sequence reads: CASSAGTGGAEAFF. The CDR3 DNA reads as TGTGCCAGCAGTGCCGGGACAGGGGGGGCTGAAGCTTTCTTT.

This clonotype was seen more than once but under ten times. This chain connects TRBV3-1 to TRBJ2-7; 8 positions agree with TRBD1. Unmatched junction bases numbered 17, after V lost 3 bases and J lost 4 bases. The germline gives CDR1 LGHDT, CDR2 YNNKEL (reference sequence). This CDR3 comprises 18 residues. The CDR3 loop reads CASSQQGRGQGRFYEQYF. The CDR3 DNA sequence: TGTGCCAGCAGCCAGCAGGGTAGAGGACAGGGTCGTTTTTACGAGCAGTACTTC.

CDR3 sequence: CAIRGDRDGENSPLHF. CDR3 nucleotide sequence: TGTGCCATCAGGGGGGACCGGGACGGAGAAAATTCACCCCTCCACTTT. The chain is built from TRBV10-3 and TRBJ1-6; D might be TRBD1 (5 bases). The CDR3 is 16 amino acids. Looked up from germline, CDR1 is ENHRY and CDR2 is SYGVKD. Trimming removed 6 bases at V and 7 bases at J, with 19 bases between.

This clonotype was recorded a few times. The chain carries TRBV6-5 and TRBJ2-5; D not resolved. The germline V and J ends were trimmed by 2 bases and 5 bases, with 12 bases remaining between them. This CDR3 is 14 amino acids long. Germline assignment: CDR1 MNHEY and CDR2 SVGAGI. The chain's CDR3 is CASSYVWPAETQYF. The CDR3 DNA sequence: TGTGCCAGCAGTTACGTCTGGCCAGCGGAGACCCAGTACTTC.

This clonotype showed up just a few times. The chain has TRBV20-1 and TRBJ1-1; 8 bases map to TRBD1. V lost 4 bases, J lost 0 bases, and 4 bases stayed unmatched. The CDR3 is 14 residues long. Per the germline V gene, CDR1 is DFQATT and CDR2 is SNEGSKA (reference sequence). DNA for the CDR3: TGCAGTGCTACCAGGGGGCCCATGAACACTGAAGCTTTCTTT. Translation gives CSATRGPMNTEAFF.

This clonotype was counted at least ten times. This rearrangement joins TRBV6-1 to TRBJ2-5, with unresolved D. V was pared by 5 bases and J by 1 base, with 11 bases between. This CDR3 is built from 14 residues. Germline V lookup: CDR1 MNHNS, CDR2 SASEGT. CDR3 in DNA: TGTGCCAGCAGTCAGACACGTATCCAAGAGACCCAGTACTTC. Translating it yields CASSQTRIQETQYF.

Points on this clonotype: This CDR3 fails to terminate in the conserved phenylalanine or tryptophan, so it likely reflects a read error. The V and J genes are TRBV7-2 and TRBJ2-7; D is unclear. The V end was cut by 2 bases, the J end by 2 bases, with 7 bases between. CDR1 and CDR2 (germline): SGHTA, FQGNSA. This CDR3 is 13 amino acids long. CDR3 coding DNA: TGTGCCAGCAGCTTATATCGGCCCTACGAGCAGTACTCC. Translated: CASSLYRPYEQYS.

The CDR3 is CASSPGTSPTGQFF. CDR3 nucleotide sequence: TGCGCCAGCAGCCCCGGGACTAGCCCCACGGGGCAGTTCTTC. The V and J genes are TRBV4-3 and TRBJ2-1, with 9 bases matching TRBD2. The germline CDR1 and CDR2 sequences are LGHNA and YSLEER. The CDR3 runs 14 residues. V lost 4 bases, J lost 12 bases, and 10 bases stayed unmatched.

This clonotype was detected a few times. The chain links TRBV6-1 to TRBJ2-7; 10 bases line up with TRBD2. This CDR3 has 15 amino acids. Germline V gives CDR1 MNHNS, CDR2 SASEGT. The trim removed 6 bases at V and 7 bases at J, leaving 12 bases unmatched. CDR3 sequence reads: CASRKREGRSGEQYF. In DNA form, the CDR3 reads TGTGCCAGCAGAAAGCGGGAGGGCCGATCGGGGGAGCAGTACTTC.

This clonotype came up a few times. The genes are TRBV18 and TRBJ2-2; D is undetermined. Germline CDR1 reads KGHSH; CDR2 reads LQKENI. The CDR3 sequence is 15 residues long. Trimming removed 7 bases from V and 2 bases from J, with 14 bases in between. CDR3 sequence: CASWAGYPNTGELFF. The CDR3 DNA sequence: TGTGCCAGCTGGGCAGGATATCCCAACACCGGGGAGCTGTTTTTT.

This clonotype appeared a few times. V gene TRBV4-2 combines with J gene TRBJ2-5; 8 bases map to TRBD2. This CDR3 spans 21 amino acids. Trimming at V came to 4 bases and at J to 5 bases, leaving 27 bases not matched to a gene. Germline V gene data show CDR1 as LGHNA and CDR2 as YNFKEQ. CDR3 region: CASSRRGGAGVLFRDAETQYF. In nucleotides, the CDR3 is TGTGCCAGCAGCCGTCGGGGGGGCGCGGGAGTATTATTTCGAGATGCTGAGACCCAGTACTTC.

The chain uses TRBV20-1 and TRBJ2-1; no reliable D call. V was pared by 6 bases and J by 5 bases, with 20 bases between. Germline assignment: CDR1 DFQATT and CDR2 SNEGSKA (reference sequence). The CDR3 has 15 residues. The CDR3 DNA reads as TGCAGTGCCCCTGAGGCCTCAGGACCTAACAATGAGCAGTTCTTC. This encodes CSAPEASGPNNEQFF.

This clonotype has just a few counts. V is TRBV19 and J is TRBJ2-1; D is possibly TRBD1 (6 bases). V lost 8 bases and J 3 bases, leaving 14 bases between the germline ends. Germline CDR1 reads LNHDA; CDR2 reads SQIVND (reference sequence). The CDR3 has 14 residues. The CDR3 nucleotides read TGTGCCAGTGGTTTTACAGGGAGCTACAATGAGCAGTTCTTC. It encodes CASGFTGSYNEQFF.

The chain carries TRBV12-3 or TRBV12-4 and TRBJ2-6; 10 nucleotides line up with TRBD1. The CDR3 is made up of 16 amino acids. Trimming at V came to 6 bases and at J to 2 bases, leaving 4 bases not matched to a gene. CDR3 region: CASSGDRGTGANVLTF. DNA for the CDR3: TGTGCCAGCAGCGGGGACAGGGGAACTGGGGCCAACGTCCTGACTTTC.

This clonotype was detected ten times or more. This chain connects TRBV20-1 to TRBJ2-7; 11 bases agree with TRBD2. Germline lookup yields CDR1 DFQATT and CDR2 SNEGSKA (reference sequence). With 6 bases clipped from V and 3 bases from J, the junction kept 1 base outside the gene matches. This CDR3 is built from 12 residues. The CDR3 DNA follows: TGCAGTGCCCTAGCGGGAGGCTACGAGCAGTACTTC. This codes for CSALAGGYEQYF.

The genes are TRBV6-1 and TRBJ2-5, with 7 bases lining up with TRBD1. V was pared by 6 bases and J by 2 bases, with 6 bases of the junction left unmatched. Per germline, CDR1 MNHNS and CDR2 SASEGT. The CDR3 sequence is 14 residues long. The CDR3 coding sequence is TGTGCCAGCAGAACGACACAGGGGCAAGAGACCCAGTACTTC. Its translation is CASRTTQGQETQYF.